These 4 T cell receptor beta chains came from one sample sequenced in a study of CD8 T cells in Susac syndrome. RNA, at roughly 0.45 to 1 ug, was reverse transcribed with random hexamers. TCRdb ran MiXCR on the immunoSEQ multiplex PCR reads and lists one entry per CDR3 protein. The repertoire holds hundreds of thousands of distinct CDR3 sequences, with 92% as singletons. The sequencing input was CD8+ T cells from PBMCs. Receptor source: a human donor with multiple sclerosis.

The chain joins TRBV7-2 to TRBJ2-1, with D uncertain. The germline V gene encodes CDR1 SGHTA and CDR2 FQGNSA. V shed 1 base and J shed 2 bases, with 9 bases lying between them. There are 15 residues in the CDR3. CDR3 bases: TGTGCCAGCAGCTTAGTTGACGCGGCCTACAATGAGCAGTTCTTC. Translation gives CASSLVDAAYNEQFF.

This chain links TRBV21-1 with TRBJ1-5. TRBV21-1 is a known pseudogene. The CDR3 is made up of 17 amino acids. The CDR3: CASSIPSNAQGNQPQHF. CDR3 DNA sequence: TGTGCCAGCAGCATACCATCCAACGCACAAGGCAATCAGCCCCAGCATTTT.

V is TRBV20-1 and J is TRBJ2-7, with D hard to call. Germline loops: CDR1 DFQATT, CDR2 SNEGSKA (reference sequence). The V end was cut by 6 bases, the J end by 0 bases, with 12 bases between. The CDR3 runs to 13 residues. The CDR3: CSALPTLSYEQYF. DNA of the CDR3: TGCAGTGCCCTCCCTACCCTCTCCTACGAGCAGTACTTC.

This rearrangement joins TRBV24-1 to TRBJ2-5; D is undetermined. CDR1 and CDR2 (germline): KGHDR, SFDVKD. The CDR3 is 14 residues long. Trimming took off 0 bases at V and 0 bases at J, with 4 bases between the two ends. The CDR3 sequence: CATSDLGNQETQYF. CDR3 nucleotide sequence: TGTGCCACCAGTGATTTGGGAAACCAAGAGACCCAGTACTTC.